The present T cell receptor beta chain was sequenced within a study of T cells in Graves' hyperthyroidism and ophthalmopathy (dated by TCRdb to 2018 to 2020). Looking at the study overall: Peripheral blood was collected at initial diagnosis, before any treatment. According to the paper, TCR Vbeta CDR3 sequencing was carried out on about 140 peripheral blood samples, which came from fewer than 50 ophthalmopathy, about 75 hyperthyroidism and approximately 17 progressor patients. Following sampling, methimazole starting at 30 mg daily was given to hyperthyroidism patients, and high-dose intravenous methylprednisolone was given to ophthalmopathy patients. The 100 discovery patients were randomly split 7:3 into training and test sets. The study also compared thyroid tissue and blood T-cell repertoires from several Graves' hyperthyroidism patients. An independent validation cohort of under 20 hyperthyroidism patients and 15 or so patients who later progressed to ophthalmopathy tested prospective prediction of ophthalmopathy. A discovery cohort of about a hundred patients, approximately 44 with Graves' ophthalmopathy and about 60 with stable Graves' hyperthyroidism, was used to find distinguishing TCR V-J signatures. Study-wide conclusions, independent of this receptor: No statistical method was used to fix the sample size in advance, and group allocation was not hidden from the investigators. In validation, progression to ophthalmopathy was predicted by the model with around 71% sensitivity and around 75% specificity, a median of around 5.9 months before onset. Ophthalmopathy was separated from stable hyperthyroidism by a 13 V-J signature model, with 87.88% sensitivity and roughly 81% specificity obtained in cross-validation and 80%/75% obtained in testing. Most expanded thyroid clonotypes (frequency above 0.001) were also detected in blood, a finding suggesting that blood repertoires may reflect thyroid immune responses.

As concerns this clonotype: Its binding antigen is unknown. One base away there is no much larger clone; base qualities are not given.

In the germline V gene, CDR1 corresponds to SGHDN and CDR2 to FVKESK. Measured from the cysteine to the phenylalanine, the CDR3 is 17 residues long. This entry keeps only the CDR3 DNA: 51 bases, framed from base 1. V sheds 0 bases and J sheds 6 bases, leaving 18 bases between their ends. Graves' hyperthyroidism was defined as stable when no progression to ophthalmopathy occurred over 18 months of follow-up. Hyperthyroidism patients were newly diagnosed, had a disease duration of under 2 months, and were aged 18 to 65 years. Any patient with an uncontrolled infection, another autoimmune disease, pregnancy or lactation was excluded. Diagnoses relied on clinical symptoms, serum thyroxine and TRAb, thyroid ultrasound and orbital computed tomography. Ficoll-Paque density gradient centrifugation was used to isolate PBMCs from approximately 10 ml of fresh peripheral blood. Total RNA was extracted with Trizol reagent, and quality was checked on an Agilent 2100 Bioanalyzer.

The TCR beta CDR3 regions were amplified from the RNA transcripts. The first round of RT-PCR for the TCR CDR3 was performed with the HTBI primer set and the Qiagen OneStep RT-PCR kit. The libraries were constructed in a second round of multiplex PCR and then size-selected and purified. Paired-end sequencing of the libraries was performed with 100 bp reads on an Illumina HiSeq2000. The source study handled its data this way. SOAPnuke was used to process the raw data, removing reads that contained adapters or uncalled bases, had a mean Phred below 15, or lacked an exact match to the constant primer or identifier. High-quality paired reads were merged with COPE v1.2.5, and unique nucleotide sequences were defined as clonotypes. MiTCR v1.1 was used to align the clonotypes against IMGT TRBV, TRBD and TRBJ reference segments. The analysis included only V-J combinations with a frequency above 0.0001, which together covered roughly 99% of the repertoires. A TCS score was defined as the ratio of F50 (clonal expansion) to E x V (chaos), with BLOSUM62-based TCRdist applied between CDR3 peptides within each V-J. Welch's t-statistics and random forest reduced around 520 V-J features to around 14, which were used in a naive Bayes classifier (R e1071). The public reads were quality trimmed at Q25 with fastp and then assembled into clones with MiXCR by TCRdb, keeping productive beta chains. Each CDR3 protein gets just one entry, which takes the most common genes and DNA from the rows behind it. TCRdb's processing, not the authors', yielded these V and J calls. In this sample the table shows fewer than 350,000 distinct CDR3 sequences, roughly an eighth of which occur a single time. Of the sample, approximately 7.9% falls within the top ten clones.

Material for sequencing was blood. The rearrangement combines TRBV14 with TRBJ2-1; TRBD2 might be the D gene, on 5 matching bases. This TCR derives from a woman in her forties with Graves' hyperthyroidism. The CDR3 is CASSQDPTTPWGNEQFF. Here is the DNA: TGTGCCAGCAGCCAAGATCCGACTACCCCTTGGGGCAATGAGCAGTTCTTC.